This section outlines one T cell receptor (beta chain) sequence together with its context. Germline and junction disagree at one end, which may indicate a read error. TCRbeta libraries were built with three rounds of nested PCR, modified from ARM-PCR. TCRdb ran MiXCR on the multiplex PCR reads and lists one entry per CDR3 protein. The sample lists around 210,000 distinct CDR3 sequences, 60% to 75% seen once, with 20% to 25% in the top ten. The data were obtained in a study of tumor and adjacent non-tumor tissue in lung cancer. Study overall: Histology: about a dozen adenocarcinoma, a couple of squamous cell carcinoma, 1 small cell lung cancer. Patients were aged roughly 31 to 76, 9 to 10 men and 4 to 6 women, stage I to III.

No cell sorting was done before RNA was extracted from the tissue. Chemotherapy-naive patients with new lung cancer underwent thoracic surgery in China, August–November 2014. The length of the CDR3 is 15 residues. Germline CDR1 and CDR2: LNHDA and SQIVND (reference sequence). The TCR was taken from a man aged 55 to 70 with non-small cell lung cancer. The gene calls are TRBV19 and TRBJ2-2; TRBD1 might be the D (6 bases). Material for sequencing was lung tumor tissue. The CDR3 is CTSSTQGYFTGELSF. In nucleotides, the CDR3 is TGTACCAGTAGTACACAGGGATATTTCACCGGGGAGCTGTCTTTT.